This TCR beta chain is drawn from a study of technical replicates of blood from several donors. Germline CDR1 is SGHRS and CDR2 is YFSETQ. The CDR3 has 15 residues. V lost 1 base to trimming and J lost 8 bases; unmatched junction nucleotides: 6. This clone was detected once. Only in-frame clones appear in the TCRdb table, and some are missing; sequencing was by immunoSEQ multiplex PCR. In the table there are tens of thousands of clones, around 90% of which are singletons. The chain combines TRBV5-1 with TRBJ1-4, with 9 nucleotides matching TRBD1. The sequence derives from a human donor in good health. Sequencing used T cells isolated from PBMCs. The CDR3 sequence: CASSLTGQGHEKLFF. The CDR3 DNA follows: TGCGCCAGCAGCTTGACTGGACAGGGGCACGAAAAACTGTTTTTT.